This T cell receptor (beta chain) was obtained from a study of regulatory T cells in long-lasting Graves disease (dated by TCRdb to about 2021). Context from the whole study: Newly diagnosed Graves' disease patients had taken antithyroid drugs for less than 3 months. Patients with persistent Graves' disease were compared with patients with newly diagnosed Graves' disease using TCR sequencing and RNA sequencing of peripheral blood. The study was conducted in China and was registered as a clinical trial. A total of 35 or so samples underwent TCR sequencing: about 13 from persistent and roughly 20 from newly diagnosed Graves' disease patients.

The CDR3 starts with the cysteine, ends with the phenylalanine, and has 14 residues. This entry keeps only the CDR3 DNA: 42 bases, framed from base 1. Unmatched junction bases come to 5, with V trimmed by 4 bases and J by 6 bases. Taken from the germline V gene, the CDR1 and CDR2 loops are SGHDT and YYEEEE. According to the study, the label for this sample's time point signals: newly diagnosed GD, antithyroid drugs for less than 3 months. For both TCR sequencing and RNA sequencing, RNA was extracted from PBMCs using TRIzol. Graves' disease was diagnosed according to American Thyroid Association guidelines. Patients for the study were recruited at an endocrinology department in Xi'an, China. Each patient gave approximately 9.7 milliliters of peripheral blood, collected in an EDTA anticoagulant tube. Ficoll Paque Plus density gradient separation was used to isolate PBMCs, and no additional T cell sorting was done. An Agilent 2100 Bioanalyzer and agarose gel were used to check RNA quality, while a NanoDrop 2000 measured RNA concentration.

Study-level results and caveats: Only peripheral blood was studied, because thyroid tissue, the primary lesion, was inaccessible. More public clonotypes were shared among persistent patients (more than 2,500) than among newly diagnosed patients (roughly 1,000). Compared with newly diagnosed patients, patients with persistent Graves' disease had lower TCR Shannon entropy and fewer highly expanded clones, which suggests clonal expansion. The authors acknowledged the small sample size as a limitation that may reduce accuracy. Sequencing and analysis were limited to the TCR beta chain. TRBV28, TRBJ1-2 and TRBJ2-5 were preferentially used in persistent disease, while TRBV20-1 and TRBJ2-1 were favored in newly diagnosed disease.

Of note for this clonotype: What antigen it recognizes has not been identified. Within one base of it there is no much larger clone, and no base qualities were kept.

Preparation of the library involved multiplex PCR. Data came from an Illumina HiSeq 4000. iRepertoire HTBI primers and Arm-PCR amplification of CDR3 regions were used to construct TCR beta libraries. PCR products were gel purified before sequencing. On the study's bioinformatics: A total of fewer than 70 TRBV and some 15 TRBJ segments were identified across samples and were used for gene usage analysis of CDR3 amino acid clonotypes. COPE and FqMerger were used to merge the filtered high-quality paired reads into contigs. Contigs were aligned with BLAST to IMGT TRBV, TRBD and TRBJ reference genes, and CDR3 was defined per IMGT. Any clonotype with a frequency above 0.1% was counted as a highly expanded clone. Repertoire diversity was measured by Shannon entropy, and V-J evenness by the Gini coefficient. Clonotypes shared by more than one individual were considered public. TCRdb cleaned the public reads at Q25 with fastp, built clones with MiXCR and kept in-frame beta chains. Rows with a matching CDR3 protein are joined into one entry that keeps the most common DNA and genes. TCRdb, rather than the study authors, made the V and J calls. The table for this sample lists 450,000 to 600,000 distinct CDR3 sequences; 13% of them were counted only once. Roughly 9.7% of the sample belongs to the ten largest clones.

These data also formed part of another study, on T cells in Graves' hyperthyroidism and ophthalmopathy. Per the second study: Graves' hyperthyroidism was defined as stable when no progression to ophthalmopathy occurred over 18 months of follow-up. The hyperthyroidism patients were between 18 and 65 years old and newly diagnosed, with a disease duration of less than 2 months. Any patient with an uncontrolled infection, another autoimmune disease, pregnancy or lactation was excluded. Diagnoses relied on clinical symptoms, serum thyroxine and TRAb, thyroid ultrasound and orbital computed tomography. The TCR CDR3 was subjected to a first round of RT-PCR using the HTBI primer set and the Qiagen OneStep RT-PCR kit. Blood samples also contained most of the expanded thyroid clonotypes (frequency above 0.001), which suggests that blood repertoires may reflect thyroid immune responses. A 13 V-J signature model separated ophthalmopathy from stable hyperthyroidism, with 87.88% sensitivity and roughly 81% specificity in cross-validation and 80%/75% in testing. In validation, the model predicted progression to ophthalmopathy with 55% to 71% sensitivity and less than 75% specificity, a median of approximately 6.5 months before onset. TCR V-J signatures able to tell the groups apart were searched for in a discovery cohort of some 97 patients, of whom 43 had Graves' ophthalmopathy and about 55 had stable Graves' hyperthyroidism. Prospective prediction of ophthalmopathy was tested in an independent validation cohort of 18 to 20 hyperthyroidism patients and 17 patients who later progressed to ophthalmopathy. The approximately 100 discovery patients were divided at random into training and test sets in a 7:3 ratio. Thyroid tissue and blood T-cell repertoires from six Graves' hyperthyroidism patients were also compared in the study. Once sampling was done, hyperthyroidism patients were given methimazole at a starting dose of 30 mg daily, whereas ophthalmopathy patients were given high-dose intravenous methylprednisolone. A second multiplex PCR round built the libraries, followed by size selection and purification. Libraries were sequenced paired-end with 100 bp reads on an Illumina HiSeq2000. SOAPnuke was used to process the raw data, throwing out any read that contained adapters or uncalled bases, had a mean Phred below 15, or lacked an exact constant-primer or identifier match. COPE v1.2.5 was used to merge high-quality paired reads, and clonotypes were defined as unique nucleotide sequences. MiTCR v1.1 was used to align clonotypes to the IMGT TRBV, TRBD and TRBJ reference segments. Only V-J combinations with frequency above 0.0001, covering 99% to 99.2% of repertoires, were analysed. A TCS score was defined as the ratio of F50 (clonal expansion) to E x V (chaos), with BLOSUM62-based TCRdist applied between CDR3 peptides within each V-J. Welch's t-statistics and random forest reduced several hundred V-J features to roughly 13, which were used in a naive Bayes classifier (R e1071). Sample size was not statistically predetermined, and blinding of investigators to group allocation was not performed. The paper reports TCR Vbeta CDR3 sequencing of some 140 peripheral blood samples: under 45 ophthalmopathy, roughly 80 hyperthyroidism and approximately 17 progressor patients.

The clonotype originates from a man younger than 45 with Graves disease. Donor details come from another sample of the same person, matched by shared clones. The sample consisted of peripheral blood mononuclear cells (PBMCs), taken at new diagnosis, from a patient treated with antithyroid drugs. The chain is encoded by TRBV5-6 joined to TRBJ2-3, with 10 central nucleotides matching TRBD1. The DNA reads as follows: TGTGCCAGCAGCATTGGACAGGGGGGGGATACGCAGTATTTT. Its coded protein is CASSIGQGGDTQYF. Beyond the CDR3, the reference TRBV5-6 and TRBJ2-3 genes provide the residues; the full variable domain reads: DAGVTQSPTHLIKTRGQQVTLRCSPKSGHDTVSWYQQALGQGPQFIFQYYEEEERQRGNFPDRFSGHQFPNYSSELNVNALLLGDSALYLCASSIGQGGDTQYFGPGTRLTVL.